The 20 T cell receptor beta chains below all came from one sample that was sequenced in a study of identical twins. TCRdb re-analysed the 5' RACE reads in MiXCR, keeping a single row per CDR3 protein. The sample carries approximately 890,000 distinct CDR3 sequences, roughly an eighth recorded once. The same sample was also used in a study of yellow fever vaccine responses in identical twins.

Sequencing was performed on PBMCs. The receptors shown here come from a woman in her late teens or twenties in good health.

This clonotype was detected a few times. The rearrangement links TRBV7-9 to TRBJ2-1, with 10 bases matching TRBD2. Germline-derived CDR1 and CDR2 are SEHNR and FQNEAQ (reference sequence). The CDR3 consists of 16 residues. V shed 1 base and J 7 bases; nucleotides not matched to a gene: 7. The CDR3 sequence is CASSLVASGSVNEQFF. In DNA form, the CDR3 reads TGTGCCAGCAGCTTAGTTGCTAGCGGGAGTGTGAATGAGCAGTTCTTC.

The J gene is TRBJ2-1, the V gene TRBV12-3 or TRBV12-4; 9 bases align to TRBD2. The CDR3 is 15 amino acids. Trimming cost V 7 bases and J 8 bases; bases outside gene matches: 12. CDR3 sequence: CASTSPGLAFYEQFF. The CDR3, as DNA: TGTGCCAGCACCTCACCCGGACTAGCGTTCTATGAGCAGTTCTTC.

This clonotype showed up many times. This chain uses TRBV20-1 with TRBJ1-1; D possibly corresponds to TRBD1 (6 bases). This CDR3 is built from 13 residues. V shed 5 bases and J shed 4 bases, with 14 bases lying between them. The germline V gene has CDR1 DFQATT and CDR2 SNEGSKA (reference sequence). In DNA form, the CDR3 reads TGCAGTGCTCCGAAGGGGGGCGGCACTGAAGCTTTCTTT. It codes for CSAPKGGGTEAFF.

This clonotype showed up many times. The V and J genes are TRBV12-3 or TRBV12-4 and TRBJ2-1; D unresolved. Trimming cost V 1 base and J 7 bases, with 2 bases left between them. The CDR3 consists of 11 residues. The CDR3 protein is CASSLGNEQFF. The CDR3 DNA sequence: TGTGCCAGCAGTTTAGGGAATGAGCAGTTCTTC.

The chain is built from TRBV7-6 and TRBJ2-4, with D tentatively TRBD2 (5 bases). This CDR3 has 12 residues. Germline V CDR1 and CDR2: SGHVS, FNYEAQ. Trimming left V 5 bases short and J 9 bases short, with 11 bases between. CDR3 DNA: TGTGCCAGCAGCCAGCCGGCGGGCATTCAGTACTTC. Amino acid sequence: CASSQPAGIQYF. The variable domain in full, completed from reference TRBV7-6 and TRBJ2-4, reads GAGVSQSPRYKVTKRGQDVALRCDPISGHVSLYWYRQALGQGPEFLTYFNYEAQQDKSGLPNDRFSAERPEGSISTLTIQRTEQRDSAMYRCASSQPAGIQYFGAGTRLSVL.

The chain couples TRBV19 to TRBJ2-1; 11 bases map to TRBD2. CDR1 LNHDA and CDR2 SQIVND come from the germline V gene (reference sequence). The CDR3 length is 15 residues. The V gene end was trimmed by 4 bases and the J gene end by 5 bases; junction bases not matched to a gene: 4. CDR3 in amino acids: CASSKLAGANNEQFF. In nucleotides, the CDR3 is TGTGCCAGTAGTAAACTAGCGGGGGCCAACAATGAGCAGTTCTTC.

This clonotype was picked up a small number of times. As DNA, the CDR3 is TGTGCCAGCAGCCAAGGAGGGGTTCACACCGGGGAGCTGTTTTTT. It codes for CASSQGGVHTGELFF. This chain joins TRBV3-1 and TRBJ2-2; the D call may be TRBD1 or TRBD2 (5 bases each). V was pared by 1 base and J by 3 bases, with 9 bases between. The CDR3 is 15 amino acids. Germline values: CDR1 LGHDT, CDR2 YNNKEL (reference sequence).

Here the CDR3 reads CASSLASGRVQETQYF. Here the CDR3 DNA reads TGTGCCAGCAGCTTAGCTAGCGGGAGGGTACAAGAGACCCAGTACTTC. The gene calls are TRBV11-2 and TRBJ2-5; 12 positions match TRBD2. J was trimmed by 2 bases and V by 1 base; bases with no gene match: 2. Germline CDR1 reads SGHAT; CDR2 reads FQNNGV. This CDR3 contains 16 residues.

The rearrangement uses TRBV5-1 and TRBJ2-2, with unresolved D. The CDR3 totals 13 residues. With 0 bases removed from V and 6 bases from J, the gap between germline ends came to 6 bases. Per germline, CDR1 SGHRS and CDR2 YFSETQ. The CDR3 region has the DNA TGCGCCAGCAGCTTGGATCTGTCCGGGGAGCTGTTTTTT. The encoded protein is CASSLDLSGELFF.

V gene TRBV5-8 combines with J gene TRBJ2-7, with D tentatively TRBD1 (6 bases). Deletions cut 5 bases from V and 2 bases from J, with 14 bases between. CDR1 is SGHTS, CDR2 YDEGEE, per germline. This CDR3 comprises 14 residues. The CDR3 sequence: CASRTGPYTYEQYV. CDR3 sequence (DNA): TGTGCCAGCAGAACAGGGCCTTACACCTACGAGCAGTACGTC.

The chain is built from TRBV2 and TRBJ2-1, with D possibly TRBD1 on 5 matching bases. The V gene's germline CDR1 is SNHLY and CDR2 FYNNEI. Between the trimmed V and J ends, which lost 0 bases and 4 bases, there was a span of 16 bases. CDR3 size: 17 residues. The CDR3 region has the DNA TGTGCCAGCAGTGAAGCATCTGACAGCGCCTTATACAATGAGCAGTTCTTC. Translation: CASSEASDSALYNEQFF. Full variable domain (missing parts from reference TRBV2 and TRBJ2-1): EPEVTQTPSHQVTQMGQEVILRCVPISNHLYFYWYRQILGQKVEFLVSFYNNEISEKSEIFDDQFSVERPDGSNFTLKIRSTKLEDSAMYFCASSEASDSALYNEQFFGPGTRLTVL.

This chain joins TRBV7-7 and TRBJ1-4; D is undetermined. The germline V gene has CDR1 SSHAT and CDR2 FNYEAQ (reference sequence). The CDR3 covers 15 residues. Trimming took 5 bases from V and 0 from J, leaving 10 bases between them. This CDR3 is CASSPSPATNEKLFF. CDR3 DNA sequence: TGTGCCAGCAGCCCATCCCCTGCAACTAATGAAAAACTGTTTTTT.

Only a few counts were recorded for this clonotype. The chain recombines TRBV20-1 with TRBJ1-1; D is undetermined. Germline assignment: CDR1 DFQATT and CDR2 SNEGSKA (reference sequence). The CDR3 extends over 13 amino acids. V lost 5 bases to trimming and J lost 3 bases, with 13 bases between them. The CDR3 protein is CSAAPLWDTEAFF. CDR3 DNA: TGCAGTGCTGCCCCGCTCTGGGACACTGAAGCTTTCTTT.

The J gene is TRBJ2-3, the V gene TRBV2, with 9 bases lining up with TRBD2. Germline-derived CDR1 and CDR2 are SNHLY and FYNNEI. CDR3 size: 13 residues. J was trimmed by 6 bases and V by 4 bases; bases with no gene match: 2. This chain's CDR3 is CASSGGTSDTQYF. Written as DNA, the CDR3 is TGTGCCAGCAGTGGGGGGACTAGCGATACGCAGTATTTT.

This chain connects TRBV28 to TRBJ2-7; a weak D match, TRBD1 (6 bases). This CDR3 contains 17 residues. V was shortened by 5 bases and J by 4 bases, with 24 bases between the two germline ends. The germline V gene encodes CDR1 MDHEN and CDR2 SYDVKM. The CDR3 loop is CASSPTLGQGGSYEQYF. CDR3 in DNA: TGTGCCAGCAGTCCGACACTCGGACAAGGGGGATCTTACGAGCAGTACTTC.

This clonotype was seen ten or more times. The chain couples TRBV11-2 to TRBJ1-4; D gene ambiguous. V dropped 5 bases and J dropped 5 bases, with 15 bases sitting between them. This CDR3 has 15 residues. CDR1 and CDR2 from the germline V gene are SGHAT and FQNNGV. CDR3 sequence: CASSTNGESNEKLFF. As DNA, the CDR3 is TGTGCCAGCAGCACAAACGGGGAGTCGAATGAAAAACTGTTTTTT.

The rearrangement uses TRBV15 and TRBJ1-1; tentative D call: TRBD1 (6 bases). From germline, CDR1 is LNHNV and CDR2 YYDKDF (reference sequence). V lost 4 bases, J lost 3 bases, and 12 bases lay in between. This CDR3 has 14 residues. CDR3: CATSIGGRYTEAFF. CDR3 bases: TGTGCCACCAGCATTGGGGGCCGGTACACTGAAGCTTTCTTT.

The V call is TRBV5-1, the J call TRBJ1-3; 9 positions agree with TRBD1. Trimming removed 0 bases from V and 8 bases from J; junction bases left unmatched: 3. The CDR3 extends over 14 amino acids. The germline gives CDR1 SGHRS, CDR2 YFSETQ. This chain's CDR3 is CASSLGQGDDTIYF. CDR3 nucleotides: TGCGCCAGCAGCTTGGGACAGGGGGACGACACCATATATTTT.

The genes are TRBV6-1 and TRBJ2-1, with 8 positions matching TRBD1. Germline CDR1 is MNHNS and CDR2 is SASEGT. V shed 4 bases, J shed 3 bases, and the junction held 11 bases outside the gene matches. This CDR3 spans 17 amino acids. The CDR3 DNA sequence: TGTGCCAGCAGTGGAGACCCGGGACAGGAGAACTACAATGAGCAGTTCTTC. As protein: CASSGDPGQENYNEQFF.

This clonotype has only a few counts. The CDR3 sequence is CSVEPTAGEQYF. CDR3 coding DNA: TGCAGCGTTGAACCGACCGCAGGCGAGCAGTACTTC. The V gene is TRBV29-1, the J gene TRBJ2-7; D is uncertain. V was pared by 2 bases and J by 6 bases, with 11 bases between. The CDR3 is 12 residues long. The germline V gene has CDR1 SQVTM and CDR2 ANQGSEA.